This T cell receptor beta chain came from a study of patients and donors after allogeneic stem cell transplantation. Germline CDR1 and CDR2: SGHRS and YFSETQ. CDR3 size: 16 residues. TCRdb called the RT-PCR reads again in MiXCR, with one record for every CDR3 protein. In the table there are around 7,600 distinct CDR3 sequences, approximately 10% of which are singletons. Turning to this clonotype: The junction and the germline gene differ at one end; a read error may be behind it.

The source material was blood, either unsorted or a sorted T cell fraction (not recorded which). The rearrangement uses TRBV5-1 and TRBJ2-3, with 12 bases matching TRBD2. This receptor was taken from a human donor who was either an allogeneic HSCT recipient or a stem cell or donor lymphocyte infusion donor (not recorded which). It is not recorded whose cells these are; they may come from a transplant donor. DNA for the CDR3: TGCGCCAGCAGCCCCCAGGGACTAGCGGGCACAGATACGCGGTATTTT. It specifies CASSPQGLAGTDTRYF.